A single sample gave rise to the 30 T cell receptor beta chains below, sequenced in a study of T-cell memory formation after mild COVID-19. One entry per CDR3 protein, called by TCRdb with MiXCR from the 5' RACE reads. The table lists 430,000 or so distinct CDR3 sequences, around a quarter of them singletons. The sequencing input was PBMCs or a T cell subset sorted from them (not recorded which). Receptor source: an adult woman who had mild COVID-19 (a few samples of this study predate the infection). Cell type and time point are not known.

The table lists this clonotype with a few counts. The V and J genes are TRBV24-1 and TRBJ2-1, with D possibly being TRBD1 or TRBD2 (6 bases each). The V gene's germline CDR1 is KGHDR and CDR2 SFDVKD. V was trimmed by 8 bases and J by 2 bases, leaving 9 bases between them. There are 13 residues in the CDR3. The CDR3, as DNA: TGTGCCACCACCGGGGGCACCTACAATGAGCAGTTCTTC. Protein: CATTGGTYNEQFF.

The CDR3 DNA is TGTGCCAGCAGTGTTCAGGGGACCACCGGGGAGCTGTTTTTT. This translates into CASSVQGTTGELFF. The chain employs TRBV2 and TRBJ2-2; tentative D call: TRBD1 (6 bases). V lost 4 bases, J lost 4 bases, and 10 bases lay in between. The CDR3 spans 14 residues. Per germline, CDR1 SNHLY and CDR2 FYNNEI.

The chain employs TRBV2 and TRBJ1-1; unclear D gene. CDR3 length: 12 amino acids. Germline-derived CDR1 and CDR2 are SNHLY and FYNNEI. The DNA for the CDR3 is TGTGCTCCTATTTTGGGCAGCGATGAAGCTTTCTTT. Protein sequence: CAPILGSDEAFF.

The chain couples TRBV11-2 to TRBJ2-5; D is ambiguous. Trimming pared 1 base from V and 5 bases from J, leaving 11 bases between. The CDR3 sequence is 14 residues long. CDR1 is SGHAT and CDR2 is FQNNGV in the germline V gene. The CDR3 sequence is CASSLVGRRETQYF. The CDR3 coding sequence is TGTGCCAGCAGCTTAGTCGGGCGACGGGAGACCCAGTACTTC.

V gene TRBV7-9 combines with J gene TRBJ1-4, with D unresolved. This CDR3 has 15 amino acids. The V gene's germline CDR1 is SEHNR and CDR2 FQNEAQ (reference sequence). Between the trimmed V and J ends, which lost 0 bases and 3 bases, there was a span of 8 bases. The CDR3: CASSLARAPNEKLFF. CDR3 bases: TGTGCCAGCAGCTTAGCGCGGGCACCTAATGAAAAACTGTTTTTT.

The chain recombines TRBV4-1 with TRBJ2-2; 9 bases match TRBD1. V trimming: 0 bases; J trimming: 15 bases; junction bases outside the gene matches: 11. CDR3 length equals 15 residues. Germline CDR1 is MGHRA and CDR2 is YSYEKL. CDR3 sequence (DNA): TGCGCCAGCAGCCAAGATGGGCCGGGACAGGGTACGGTGTTTTTT. It yields the protein CASSQDGPGQGTVFF.

The rearrangement links TRBV6-5 to TRBJ1-2, with 8 positions matching TRBD1. The CDR3 covers 14 residues. CDR1 and CDR2 (germline): MNHEY, SVGAGI. V shed 6 bases and J 2 bases; nucleotides not matched to a gene: 5. The CDR3, as DNA: TGTGCCAGCAGAACGGACAGGGCCAACTATGGCTACACCTTC. Translation gives CASRTDRANYGYTF.

This clonotype was observed a single time. The chain links TRBV19 to TRBJ2-1, with D unresolved. CDR3 size: 11 residues. The V end lost 6 bases, the J end lost 12 bases, and 12 bases lay between the germline ends. Germline assignment: CDR1 LNHDA and CDR2 SQIVND (reference sequence). The CDR3 bases are TGTGCCAGTAGGTTCCAAAGTAGGCAGTTCTTC. Translating it yields CASRFQSRQFF.

The sample holds a few counts of this clonotype. V and J are TRBV15 and TRBJ2-6; weak D call: TRBD2 (6 bases). Germline V gene sequence: CDR1 LNHNV, CDR2 YYDKDF (reference sequence). V shed 5 bases and J shed 2 bases, with 19 bases lying between them. CDR3 length: 18 residues. The DNA of the CDR3 is TGTGCCACCAGCGCAACCGTAGCGGCTCAGGCTGGGGCCAACGTCCTGACTTTC. As protein: CATSATVAAQAGANVLTF.

This clonotype turned up a few times. The genes are TRBV18 and TRBJ2-7; 7 positions match TRBD1. Unmatched junction bases numbered 7, after V lost 3 bases and J lost 5 bases. Germline V gene lookup returns CDR1 KGHSH and CDR2 LQKENI. The CDR3 runs to 14 residues. The CDR3 DNA is TGTGCCAGCTCACCGTTGGGACAGCTAGACGAGCAGTACTTC. Protein: CASSPLGQLDEQYF.

This clonotype was recorded a few times. The chain is built from TRBV11-2 and TRBJ2-3, with 8 bases that match TRBD1. The CDR3 is 14 amino acids. J was trimmed by 4 bases and V by 8 bases; bases with no gene match: 8. The germline V gene has CDR1 SGHAT and CDR2 FQNNGV. CDR3 sequence: CASAWTGLADTQYF. The CDR3 nucleotides read TGTGCCAGCGCTTGGACAGGGCTTGCAGATACGCAGTATTTT.

This clonotype showed up just a few times. The chain combines TRBV24-1 with TRBJ2-1, with a weak D call TRBD2 (6 bases). CDR1 KGHDR and CDR2 SFDVKD come from the germline V gene. This CDR3 is built from 13 residues. Trimming stripped 7 bases from V and 13 bases from J, with 19 bases between. The CDR3 spells CATSGFDAGLQFF. The CDR3 bases are TGTGCCACCAGCGGATTTGATGCGGGGCTACAGTTCTTC.

The chain couples TRBV24-1 to TRBJ2-7; D unresolved. The CDR3 extends over 13 amino acids. The V gene lost 1 base and the J gene lost 5 bases, with 8 bases spanning the gap. Germline loops: CDR1 KGHDR, CDR2 SFDVKD. The CDR3 spells CATSDFLGHEQYF. CDR3 nucleotides: TGTGCCACCAGTGATTTCTTGGGTCACGAGCAGTACTTC.

The rearrangement links TRBV7-8 to TRBJ2-7, with D perhaps assigned TRBD1 or TRBD2 (5 bases each). CDR1 is SGHVS and CDR2 is FQNEAQ in the germline V gene. Trimming left V 1 base short and J 2 bases short, with 12 bases between. CDR3 length equals 15 residues. The CDR3 sequence is CASSLGYGTPYEQYF. CDR3 nucleotides: TGTGCCAGCAGCTTAGGCTACGGGACGCCCTACGAGCAGTACTTC. The entire variable domain, with the rest obtained from reference TRBV7-8 and TRBJ2-7, is as follows: GAGVSQSPRYKVAKRGQDVALRCDPISGHVSLFWYQQALGQGPEFLTYFQNEAQLDKSGLPSDRFFAERPEGSVSTLKIQRTQQEDSAVYLCASSLGYGTPYEQYFGPGTRLTVT.

As concerns this clonotype: Relative to the germline gene, one junction end is altered; a read error may explain this. V usage is TRBV29-1 and J usage is TRBJ2-7, with D perhaps given as TRBD1 or TRBD2 (6 bases each). The CDR3 length is 11 residues. Germline loops: CDR1 SQVTM, CDR2 ANQGSEA. The CDR3 sequence is CSVEEGGTKGF. In nucleotides, the CDR3 is TGCAGCGTTGAGGAGGGGGGCACCAAGGGCTTC.

V and J are TRBV24-1 and TRBJ1-5; D remains ambiguous. In germline, CDR1 is KGHDR, CDR2 SFDVKD. The CDR3 extends over 14 amino acids. Trimming shortened V by 7 bases and J by 0 bases, and 9 bases separated the two germline ends. CDR3 residues: CATSGRDSNQPQHF. The CDR3 DNA sequence: TGTGCCACCAGCGGTCGAGATAGCAATCAGCCCCAGCATTTT.

The DNA of the CDR3 is TGTGCCAGCAGCCCACGGACTAGCTCTGGGGCCAACGTCCTGACTTTC. Protein: CASSPRTSSGANVLTF. The genes are TRBV12-3 or TRBV12-4 and TRBJ2-6; TRBD2 matches at 7 bases. The CDR3 is made up of 16 amino acids. The junction had 5 bases not matched to a gene; V was cut back by 6 bases and J by 0 bases.

The V call is TRBV7-3, the J call TRBJ2-6, with D perhaps matching TRBD2 (7 bases). There are 14 residues in the CDR3. V dropped 3 bases and J dropped 12 bases, with 15 bases sitting between them. Germline V gene sequence: CDR1 SGHTA, CDR2 FQGTGA. CDR3 in amino acids: CASSFMGRGAVLTF. Here the CDR3 DNA reads TGTGCCAGCAGCTTTATGGGACGGGGGGCCGTCCTGACTTTC.

This clonotype has only a few counts. This chain uses TRBV7-2 with TRBJ1-2; no firm D call. CDR1 and CDR2 from the germline V gene are SGHTA and FQGNSA. V lost 5 bases and J lost 6, with 19 bases in between. This CDR3 has 15 amino acids. As DNA, the CDR3 is TGTGCCAGCAGCCCCTACCGGGAGACTTCCCATGGCTACACCTTC. Translation gives CASSPYRETSHGYTF.

V usage is TRBV4-3 and J usage is TRBJ2-7; TRBD1 or TRBD2 may be the D gene (6 bases each). V shed 0 bases and J shed 3 bases, with 18 bases lying between them. The CDR3 is 17 amino acids. Per the germline V gene, CDR1 is LGHNA and CDR2 is YSLEER. CDR3 nucleotide sequence: TGCGCCAGCAGCCAAGAGGTGGAATGGGGGGCCGTCTACGAGCAGTACTTC. This translates into CASSQEVEWGAVYEQYF.

The rearrangement joins TRBV7-9 to TRBJ2-1; 7 bases match TRBD2. V gave up 4 bases and J gave up 7 bases; unmatched junction bases: 13. This CDR3 is built from 16 residues. Germline values: CDR1 SEHNR, CDR2 FQNEAQ (reference sequence). The CDR3 spells CASSSQAGTGSNEQFF. The CDR3 DNA is TGTGCCAGCAGCTCGCAAGCGGGAACCGGTTCGAATGAGCAGTTCTTC.

This chain connects TRBV7-9 to TRBJ1-4; D is unresolved. Germline V gene data show CDR1 as SEHNR and CDR2 as FQNEAQ (reference sequence). CDR3 length: 14 residues. The V end lost 2 bases, the J end lost 5 bases, and 9 bases lay between the germline ends. CDR3 loop: CASSLTPGNEKLFF. The DNA for the CDR3 is TGTGCCAGCAGCTTAACTCCCGGGAATGAAAAACTGTTTTTT.

The J gene is TRBJ2-7, the V gene TRBV20-1; 7 bases align to TRBD1. The CDR3 covers 14 residues. Germline trimming cut 2 bases from V and 3 bases from J; bases unmatched to any gene: 7. CDR1 is DFQATT, CDR2 SNEGSKA, per germline (reference sequence). The CDR3 bases are TGCAGTGCTAGAAGGGACAGAGATTACTACGAGCAGTACTTC. As protein: CSARRDRDYYEQYF.

This clonotype was counted only a few times. J is TRBJ2-1 and V is TRBV12-3 or TRBV12-4, with D maybe TRBD2 (7 bases). The V gene lost 7 bases and the J gene lost 6 bases, with 22 bases spanning the gap. This CDR3 is built from 16 residues. CDR3 in amino acids: CASNLGGGRVLNEQFF. In nucleotides, the CDR3 is TGTGCCAGCAACCTCGGCGGGGGCAGGGTACTCAATGAGCAGTTCTTC.

The rearrangement joins TRBV18 to TRBJ1-3; no firm D call. V dropped 3 bases and J dropped 2 bases, with 11 bases sitting between them. Germline CDR1 reads KGHSH; CDR2 reads LQKENI. The CDR3 has 15 residues. Written as DNA, the CDR3 is TGTGCCAGCTCACCTCCAAACGGGGCTGGAAACACCATATATTTT. Protein product: CASSPPNGAGNTIYF.

The chain joins TRBV24-1 to TRBJ2-7; 7 positions match TRBD1. The germline gives CDR1 KGHDR, CDR2 SFDVKD. Trimming removed 3 bases from V and 1 base from J; junction bases left unmatched: 5. There are 15 residues in the CDR3. In DNA form, the CDR3 reads TGTGCCACCAGTGATCCCAGGGACAGATCCTACGAGCAGTACTTC. Its translation: CATSDPRDRSYEQYF.

This clonotype was recorded a few times. The rearrangement joins TRBV7-9 to TRBJ1-1; 8 nucleotides match TRBD1. This CDR3 spans 18 amino acids. The J segment lost 6 bases and the V segment lost 3 bases, leaving 18 bases of the junction unmatched. The germline V gene has CDR1 SEHNR and CDR2 FQNEAQ (reference sequence). The CDR3 region is CASSFGIDRGGLVAEAFF. The CDR3 nucleotides are TGTGCCAGCAGCTTTGGTATCGACAGGGGAGGGTTGGTGGCTGAAGCTTTCTTT.

The V call is TRBV7-2, the J call TRBJ2-5, with D hard to call. The CDR3 sequence is 15 residues long. The germline gives CDR1 SGHTA, CDR2 FQGNSA. Trimming removed 2 bases at V and 2 bases at J, with 12 bases between. The CDR3 here is CASSLRSGFQETQYF. CDR3 nucleotide sequence: TGTGCCAGCAGCTTACGGTCCGGTTTTCAAGAGACCCAGTACTTC.

This clonotype has just a few counts. The gene calls are TRBV9 and TRBJ2-1; D remains ambiguous. Germline CDR1 and CDR2: SGDLS and YYNGEE. Deletions cut 0 bases from V and 8 bases from J, with 12 bases between. The CDR3 length is 14 residues. The CDR3, as DNA: TGTGCCAGCAGCGTAGGGCTCCCAAAGGATGAGCAGTTCTTC. It translates to CASSVGLPKDEQFF.

This chain connects TRBV12-3 or TRBV12-4 to TRBJ1-1, with unresolved D. This CDR3 has 15 residues. Trimming pared 1 base from V and 0 bases from J, leaving 9 bases between. CDR3 protein: CASSLVANMNTEAFF. The CDR3 bases are TGTGCCAGCAGTTTAGTGGCCAACATGAACACTGAAGCTTTCTTT.